This is a list of T cell receptor beta chains from one sample in a study of shared clonotypes between healthy human individuals. The data were produced by immunoSEQ multiplex PCR, yet TCRdb's version contains in-frame clones alone and is incomplete. The sample lists about 2.4 million clones; 80% to 95% were seen once. Sequencing was performed on naive CD4+ T cells from PBMCs. Receptor source: a man between 18 and 35 years old in good health. Some clones in this sample may be carry-over from other donors' samples. The CDR3 runs from the conserved cysteine through the conserved F or W.

J | V | CDR3
TRBJ2-7 | TRBV7-2 | CASSLSGVRSYEQYF
TRBJ1-4 | TRBV5-5 | CASSLYQATNEKLFF
TRBJ2-3 | TRBV2 | CASSSLAASTDTQYF
TRBJ2-7 | TRBV21-1 | CASSKFPGLAIEQYF
TRBJ2-5 | TRBV18 | CASSIVTSQETQYF
TRBJ2-1 | TRBV7-3 | CASSLLAGERNEQFF
TRBJ2-5 | TRBV7-9 | CASSLAYRLPGGETQYF
TRBJ2-3 | TRBV7-7 | CASSPLAGNPADTQYF
TRBJ1-1 | TRBV29-1 | CSVFRRGGDEGTEAFF
TRBJ2-5 | TRBV2 | CASSRDSQETQYF
TRBJ2-1 | TRBV18 | CASSLNHYAYNEQFF
TRBJ2-1 | TRBV7-2 | CASRYGLAGLNEQFF
TRBJ2-1 | TRBV28 | CASSTPRFRVAGANEQFF
TRBJ1-4 | TRBV5-1 | CASSLTGGGDEKLFF
TRBJ2-5 | TRBV5-1 | CASSSRAWEETQYF
TRBJ2-3 | TRBV9 | CASSEGGRNTDTQYF
TRBJ1-4 | TRBV6-5 | CASRRGLGNEKLFF
TRBJ2-4 | TRBV21-1 | CASSKASTYGAKNIQYF
TRBJ2-3 | TRBV19 | CASSMEQGTDTQYF
TRBJ1-5 | TRBV6-5 | CASSSGQGFQPQHF
TRBJ1-3 | TRBV7-2 | CASSYGTALSGNTIYF
TRBJ2-7 | TRBV7-2 | CASSFNPPGYTYEQYF
TRBJ2-5 | TRBV11-3 | CASSSGAGAVETQYF